These 15 T cell receptor beta chains came from one sample sequenced in a study of blood T cell repertoires in COVID-19. Clones were sequenced by immunoSEQ multiplex PCR, and TCRdb holds only the in-frame ones, with some missing. Of around 310,000 clones listed, nearly 90% are singletons. The sequencing sample was made of peripheral blood. Receptors originate from a woman in her thirties or forties with COVID-19, enrolled during active disease.

The chain employs TRBV2 and TRBJ1-1; D remains ambiguous. Trimming removed 8 bases from V and 11 bases from J, with 15 bases in between. Germline assignment: CDR1 SNHLY and CDR2 FYNNEI. The CDR3 has 11 amino acids. CDR3 coding DNA: TGTGCCAGCGGGCTTTTAGGCCTGGCTTTCTTT. Residues: CASGLLGLAFF.

The chain has TRBV27 and TRBJ2-2, with no clear D. Per germline, CDR1 MNHEY and CDR2 SMNVEV (reference sequence). The CDR3 runs to 12 residues. V was clipped by 5 bases and J by 3 bases, with 4 bases between them. CDR3 loop: CASSPYTGELFF. DNA for the CDR3: TGTGCCAGCAGTCCATACACCGGGGAGCTGTTTTTT.

The chain joins TRBV7-9 to TRBJ2-7, with 11 bases lining up with TRBD2. The CDR3 spans 15 residues. V was clipped by 5 bases and J by 5 bases; unmatched bases: 8. Germline V CDR1 and CDR2: SEHNR, FQNEAQ (reference sequence). The CDR3 protein is CASSTPLAGADEQYF. The CDR3 coding sequence is TGTGCCAGCAGCACTCCACTAGCGGGAGCTGACGAGCAGTACTTC.

The chain has TRBV9 and TRBJ1-2, with 10 bases matching TRBD1. The V segment lost 2 bases and the J segment 10 bases; nucleotides outside the gene matches: 11. The CDR3 loop spans 15 amino acids. The germline V gene has CDR1 SGDLS and CDR2 YYNGEE. CDR3 sequence reads: CASSVMMGQGLDYTF. CDR3 nucleotide sequence: TGTGCCAGCAGCGTCATGATGGGACAGGGGTTGGACTACACCTTC.

The rearrangement uses TRBV5-1 and TRBJ1-3, with 9 nucleotides matching TRBD1. The CDR3 loop spans 18 amino acids. Germline V gene lookup returns CDR1 SGHRS and CDR2 YFSETQ. V was pared by 2 bases and J by 2 bases, with 11 bases of the junction left unmatched. The CDR3 DNA sequence: TGCGCCAGCAGCTTTTCCCCCCCGGACAGGGGTACTGGAAACACCATATATTTT. It codes for CASSFSPPDRGTGNTIYF. The entire variable domain, with the rest obtained from reference TRBV5-1 and TRBJ1-3, is as follows: KAGVTQTPRYLIKTRGQQVTLSCSPISGHRSVSWYQQTPGQGLQFLFEYFSETQRNKGNFPGRFSGRQFSNSRSEMNVSTLELGDSALYLCASSFSPPDRGTGNTIYFGEGSWLTVV.

V gene TRBV7-8 combines with J gene TRBJ1-1; no reliable D call. V lost 5 bases to trimming and J lost 7 bases, with 11 bases between them. Germline CDR1 SGHVS, CDR2 FQNEAQ. The CDR3 runs 12 residues. The CDR3 DNA reads TGTGCCAGCAGCCGAATTGCGGGTGAAGCTTTCTTT. Residues: CASSRIAGEAFF.

The CDR3 DNA reads TGTGCCAGCAGTTACTCGGGGACTAGCACCCACGAGCAGTACTTC. Protein sequence: CASSYSGTSTHEQYF. The rearrangement uses TRBV6-2 or TRBV6-3 and TRBJ2-7; 9 bases line up with TRBD2. Germline V gene lookup returns CDR1 MNHEY and CDR2 SVGEGT. This CDR3 spans 15 amino acids. After removal of 0 bases from V and 5 bases from J, the junction contained 5 bases not matched to a gene.

The rearrangement links TRBV4-1 to TRBJ2-5; possible D gene TRBD2, 6 bases. From germline, CDR1 is MGHRA and CDR2 YSYEKL. Trimming pared 1 base from V and 1 base from J, leaving 13 bases between. The CDR3 has 16 amino acids. The CDR3 region is CASSQASGGIQETQYF. The CDR3 nucleotides read TGCGCCAGCAGCCAAGCTTCCGGGGGAATCCAAGAGACCCAGTACTTC.

This chain uses TRBV3-1 (or the pseudogene TRBV3-2) with TRBJ2-7; D possibly corresponds to TRBD1 (6 bases). With 1 base removed from V and 3 bases from J, the gap between germline ends came to 16 bases. Germline loops: CDR1 LGHDT, CDR2 YNNKEL (reference sequence). This CDR3 is 16 amino acids long. The chain's CDR3 is CASSQGGRRGSYEQYF. CDR3 in DNA: TGTGCCAGCAGCCAAGGGGGTCGCAGGGGAAGCTACGAGCAGTACTTC.

This chain links TRBV19 with TRBJ2-7; perhaps TRBD2 as D (6 bases). From germline, CDR1 is LNHDA and CDR2 SQIVND (reference sequence). V was trimmed by 7 bases and J by 2 bases, leaving 12 bases between them. This CDR3 comprises 13 residues. The CDR3 here is CASTRGGTYEQYF. CDR3 sequence (DNA): TGTGCCAGTACCCGGGGCGGGACCTACGAGCAGTACTTC.

The chain recombines TRBV19 with TRBJ2-2; maybe TRBD1 (5 bases). The V end lost 9 bases, the J end lost 2 bases, and 13 bases lay between the germline ends. The V gene's germline CDR1 is LNHDA and CDR2 SQIVND (reference sequence). The CDR3 extends over 14 amino acids. This CDR3 reads CASRSGQNTGELFF. The CDR3 DNA reads TGTGCCAGCCGATCTGGACAAAACACCGGGGAGCTGTTTTTT.

This chain uses TRBV6-2 or TRBV6-3 with TRBJ1-5, with 8 bases identical to TRBD1. CDR1 is MNHEY and CDR2 is SVGEGT in the germline V gene. V shed 0 bases, J shed 0 bases, and the junction held 4 bases outside the gene matches. The CDR3 is made up of 17 amino acids. The CDR3: CASSYSGQDYSNQPQHF. In DNA, the CDR3 is TGTGCCAGCAGTTACTCGGGACAGGATTATAGCAATCAGCCCCAGCATTTT.

This clone showed up just once. V and J are TRBV28 and TRBJ1-3; D is possibly TRBD1 (5 bases). Germline CDR1 reads MDHEN; CDR2 reads SYDVKM. The CDR3 sequence is 23 residues long. The V end lost 6 bases, the J end lost 0 bases, and 36 bases lay between the germline ends. CDR3 nucleotide sequence: TGTGCCAGCAGAGTTTTCCTGACCCCCGGGACTTCGCCTTTCCAAAGCTCTGGAAACACCATATATTTT. Protein product: CASRVFLTPGTSPFQSSGNTIYF.

V usage is TRBV7-2 and J usage is TRBJ1-5; TRBD1 is a possible D gene (5 bases). Germline assignment: CDR1 SGHTA and CDR2 FQGNSA. The V and J ends lost 3 bases and 4 bases respectively, with 10 bases between them. The CDR3 has 14 amino acids. The CDR3 bases are TGTGCCAGCAGCTTTGGGGGGTTTAATCAGCCCCAGCATTTT. Translation gives CASSFGGFNQPQHF.

The V gene is TRBV6-4, the J gene TRBJ2-1; the match to TRBD2 covers 8 bases. CDR3 size: 14 residues. With V trimmed by 5 bases and J by 3 bases, 3 bases remained unmatched. Germline CDR1 is MRHNA and CDR2 is SNTAGT. The CDR3 here is CASSPGLDYNEQFF. Here the CDR3 DNA reads TGTGCCAGCAGTCCGGGACTAGACTACAATGAGCAGTTCTTC.